This entry lists 17 T cell receptor beta chains sequenced from one sample in a study of T cell changes during pregnancy in multiple sclerosis. Measured with immunoSEQ multiplex PCR; TCRdb has only the in-frame clones, and not every one. The sample has 100,000 to 130,000 clones, 85% to 95% seen once; the top ten hold less than 0.85%. Specimen: peripheral blood, collected in the third trimester of pregnancy. These receptor sequences come from a female donor in good health, enrolled as a control in a pregnancy study.

This clone appeared once. DNA of the CDR3: TGTGCCAGCAGCTTAATCTCCAGCGGGGGGTTCTACGAGCAGTACTTC. Protein: CASSLISSGGFYEQYF. The rearrangement links TRBV7-2 to TRBJ2-7; TRBD2 matches at 9 bases. The CDR3 runs to 16 residues. V dropped 2 bases and J dropped 3; count of bases not matched to a gene: 8. The germline V gene has CDR1 SGHTA and CDR2 FQGNSA.

V usage is TRBV4-2 and J usage is TRBJ1-2; 8 bases are shared with TRBD1. Germline CDR1 and CDR2: LGHNA and YNFKEQ. This CDR3 spans 16 amino acids. J was trimmed by 4 bases and V by 1 base; bases with no gene match: 8. CDR3 sequence reads: CASSQGGQGASYGYTF. CDR3 sequence (DNA): TGTGCCAGCAGCCAAGGGGGCCAGGGGGCTAGCTATGGCTACACCTTC.

The V and J genes are TRBV7-8 and TRBJ1-6; 10 bases are a match to TRBD1. Germline V gives CDR1 SGHVS, CDR2 FQNEAQ. The CDR3 runs to 15 residues. V lost 6 bases, J lost 9 bases, and 8 bases stayed unmatched. CDR3 protein: CASSRGGQGISPLHF. DNA for the CDR3: TGTGCCAGCAGTCGAGGGGGACAGGGGATTTCACCCCTCCACTTT.

J is TRBJ2-7 and V is TRBV4-3, with 9 bases matching TRBD1. With V trimmed by 1 base and J by 5 bases, 12 bases remained unmatched. The CDR3 runs 17 residues. The germline V gene has CDR1 LGHNA and CDR2 YSLEER. Here the CDR3 DNA reads TGCGCCAGCAGCCAAGCTAGGGCATGGGACAGGGCCAACGAGCAGTACTTC. This sequence encodes CASSQARAWDRANEQYF.

The chain is built from TRBV9 and TRBJ2-2; 8 bases align to TRBD1. The junction had 13 bases not matched to a gene; V was cut back by 2 bases and J by 7 bases. Per the germline V gene, CDR1 is SGDLS and CDR2 is YYNGEE. CDR3 length equals 17 residues. The CDR3 region is CASSVGGQGAGSGELFF. Here the CDR3 DNA reads TGTGCCAGCAGCGTGGGGGGCCAGGGGGCCGGTAGCGGGGAGCTGTTTTTT. Looking up the rest from reference TRBV9 and TRBJ2-2 gives the full variable domain: DSGVTQTPKHLITATGQRVTLRCSPRSGDLSVYWYQQSLDQGLQFLIQYYNGEERAKGNILERFSAQQFPDLHSELNLSSLELGDSALYFCASSVGGQGAGSGELFFGEGSRLTVL.

The V gene is TRBV27, the J gene TRBJ1-2, with no clear D. CDR1 is MNHEY, CDR2 SMNVEV, per germline (reference sequence). This CDR3 has 13 amino acids. Trimming removed 6 bases at V and 2 bases at J, with 10 bases between. The CDR3 DNA reads TGTGCCAGCAGGAGATCAAGAAACTATGGCTACACCTTC. As protein: CASRRSRNYGYTF.

The gene calls are TRBV10-3 and TRBJ1-2; D perhaps matches TRBD1 (6 bases). Per the germline V gene, CDR1 is ENHRY and CDR2 is SYGVKD. The V end was cut by 8 bases, the J end by 4 bases, with 17 bases between. This CDR3 contains 14 residues. CDR3 in DNA: TGTGCCATCGCCAAAGGGGAGGGGGGCTATGGCTACACCTTC. It yields the protein CAIAKGEGGYGYTF.

This clone appeared a single time. This rearrangement joins TRBV27 to TRBJ2-3; TRBD2 agrees at 10 bases. The V and J ends lost 5 bases and 2 bases, in that order; junction bases with no gene match: 4. The CDR3 covers 15 residues. Per the germline V gene, CDR1 is MNHEY and CDR2 is SMNVEV (reference sequence). CDR3: CASSRGLADTDTQYF. Here the CDR3 DNA reads TGTGCCAGCAGTCGAGGACTAGCGGACACAGATACGCAGTATTTT.

The chain has TRBV6-6 and TRBJ2-7; D call uncertain. V lost 2 bases and J 2 bases, leaving 10 bases between the germline ends. This CDR3 is built from 14 residues. Germline CDR1 reads MNHNY; CDR2 reads SVGAGI (reference sequence). The CDR3 protein is CASSYNPTTYEQYF. The CDR3 DNA reads TGTGCCAGCAGTTACAATCCAACAACCTACGAGCAGTACTTC.

As DNA, the CDR3 is TGTGCCAGTAGTATAGATGGGGACAGGGGCTGGGGCACTGGCACAGATACGCAGTATTTT. Residues: CASSIDGDRGWGTGTDTQYF. This rearrangement joins TRBV19 to TRBJ2-3, with 10 bases aligning to TRBD1. CDR3 length: 20 amino acids. Germline V gene lookup returns CDR1 LNHDA and CDR2 SQIVND (reference sequence). After removal of 0 bases from V and 1 base from J, the junction contained 13 bases not matched to a gene.

The V and J genes are TRBV27 and TRBJ2-2; weak D call: TRBD2 (7 bases). Trimming took off 10 bases at V and 1 base at J, with 19 bases between the two ends. This CDR3 has 16 residues. Germline CDR1 and CDR2: MNHEY and SMNVEV (reference sequence). CDR3 coding DNA: TGTGCCACCCTTGGAAGGGGGGGCGGGAACACCGGGGAGCTGTTTTTT. It encodes CATLGRGGGNTGELFF.

The rearrangement joins TRBV6-6 to TRBJ1-3, with D perhaps TRBD1 (6 bases). Between the trimmed V and J ends, which lost 6 bases and 1 base, there was a span of 13 bases. The CDR3 is 15 residues long. CDR1 MNHNY and CDR2 SVGAGI come from the germline V gene (reference sequence). CDR3 DNA sequence: TGTGCCAGCAGGGGAGGGGGGGGGTCTGGAAACACCATATATTTT. This sequence encodes CASRGGGGSGNTIYF.

The V and J genes are TRBV9 and TRBJ2-2, with TRBD1 as a possible D gene (5 bases). Trimming left V 0 bases short and J 2 bases short, with 8 bases between. The V gene's germline CDR1 is SGDLS and CDR2 YYNGEE. The CDR3 extends over 15 amino acids. The CDR3 nucleotides are TGTGCCAGCAGCGTAGAGACAGATAACACCGGGGAGCTGTTTTTT. Protein: CASSVETDNTGELFF.

The rearrangement links TRBV11-3 to TRBJ2-7; D is ambiguous. Per germline, CDR1 SGHNT and CDR2 YENEEA. The CDR3 contains 15 residues. Deletions cut 1 base from V and 0 bases from J, with 10 bases between. The CDR3 DNA is TGTGCCAGCAGCTTAGGTACAGCCTTCTCCTACGAGCAGTACTTC. Translating it yields CASSLGTAFSYEQYF.

The chain uses TRBV4-1 and TRBJ2-2; the match to TRBD1 covers 8 bases. J lost 6 bases, V lost 3 bases, and 6 bases had no gene match. Germline CDR1 MGHRA, CDR2 YSYEKL. The CDR3 is 15 amino acids. The CDR3 nucleotides are TGCGCCAGCAGCCACCCGGACAGGGACGCCGGGGAGCTGTTTTTT. Translating gives CASSHPDRDAGELFF.

The chain carries TRBV11-2 and TRBJ2-5; no reliable D call. CDR1 is SGHAT, CDR2 FQNNGV, per germline. The CDR3 runs to 15 residues. V was trimmed by 3 bases and J by 1 base, leaving 12 bases between them. Written as DNA, the CDR3 is TGTGCCAGCAGCTTTAATCGGTTTTTCCAAGAGACCCAGTACTTC. As protein: CASSFNRFFQETQYF. The full variable domain, rest sourced from reference TRBV11-2 and TRBJ2-5, is EAGVAQSPRYKIIEKRQSVAFWCNPISGHATLYWYQQILGQGPKLLIQFQNNGVVDDSQLPKDRFSAERLKGVDSTLKIQPAKLEDSAVYLCASSFNRFFQETQYFGPGTRLLVL.

Only one count was recorded for this clone. The chain has TRBV6-5 and TRBJ1-3, with D tentatively TRBD1 (5 bases). V lost 6 bases and J lost 0, with 12 bases in between. Germline CDR1 is MNHEY and CDR2 is SVGAGI. The CDR3 has 15 amino acids. CDR3 amino acids: CASREGRFSGNTIYF. In DNA form, the CDR3 reads TGTGCCAGCAGGGAGGGACGGTTCTCTGGAAACACCATATATTTT.